The T cell receptor beta chain described here comes from a study of graft-versus-host responses after intestinal transplantation. Turning to the study itself: All recipients were transplanted with multivisceral, liver-intestinal, or isolated intestinal grafts. Induction with anti-thymocyte globulin, then tacrolimus and steroids for roughly 3 years, was given to all recipients.

This CDR3 is built from 14 residues. Germline assignment: CDR1 MNHEY and CDR2 SMNVEV (reference sequence). The ends lost 2 bases at V and 4 bases at J; junction bases unmatched: 1. The repertoire was sequenced with immunoSEQ multiplex PCR; TCRdb's copy has only in-frame clones and lacks some. This sample has about 90,000 clones, with 80% to 95% found just once. Comment on this clone: Its target is unknown. This sample includes further DNA sequences coding for the same CDR3.

General observations from the study: Early post-transplant declines in HvG were associated with peak levels of circulating GvH clones.

This TCR derives from a human donor who received an intestinal transplant. This chain joins TRBV27 and TRBJ2-7; 11 positions agree with TRBD2. Sequenced here: unstimulated CD4+ T cells sorted from spleen or lymph node cells, sampled before intestinal transplant. CDR3 DNA: TGTGCCAGCAGTTTACTAGCGGGAGGTTACGAGCAGTACTTC. Protein product: CASSLLAGGYEQYF.